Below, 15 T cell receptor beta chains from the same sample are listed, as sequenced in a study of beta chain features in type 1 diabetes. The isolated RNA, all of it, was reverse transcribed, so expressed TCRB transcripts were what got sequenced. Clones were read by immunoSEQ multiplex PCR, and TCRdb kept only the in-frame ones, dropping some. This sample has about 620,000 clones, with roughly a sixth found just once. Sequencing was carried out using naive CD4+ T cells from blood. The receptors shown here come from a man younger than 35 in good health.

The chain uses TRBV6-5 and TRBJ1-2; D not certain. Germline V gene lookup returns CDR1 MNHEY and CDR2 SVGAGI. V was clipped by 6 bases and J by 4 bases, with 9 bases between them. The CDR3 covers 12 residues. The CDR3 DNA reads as TGTGCCAGCAGCCCAGCTTTCTATGGCTACACCTTC. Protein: CASSPAFYGYTF.

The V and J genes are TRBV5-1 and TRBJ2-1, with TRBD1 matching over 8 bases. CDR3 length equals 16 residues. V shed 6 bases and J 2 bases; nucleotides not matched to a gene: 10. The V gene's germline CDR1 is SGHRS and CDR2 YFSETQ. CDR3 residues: CASKPKTGGPYNEQFF. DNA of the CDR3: TGCGCCAGCAAACCGAAAACAGGGGGACCCTACAATGAGCAGTTCTTC. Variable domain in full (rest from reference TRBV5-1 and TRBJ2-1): KAGVTQTPRYLIKTRGQQVTLSCSPISGHRSVSWYQQTPGQGLQFLFEYFSETQRNKGNFPGRFSGRQFSNSRSEMNVSTLELGDSALYLCASKPKTGGPYNEQFFGPGTRLTVL.

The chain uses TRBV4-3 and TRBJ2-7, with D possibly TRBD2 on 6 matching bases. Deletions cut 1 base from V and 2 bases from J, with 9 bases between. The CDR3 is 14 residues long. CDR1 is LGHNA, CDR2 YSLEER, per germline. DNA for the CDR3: TGCGCCAGCAGCCAAGGGGCGGGACCCTACGAGCAGTACTTC. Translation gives CASSQGAGPYEQYF.

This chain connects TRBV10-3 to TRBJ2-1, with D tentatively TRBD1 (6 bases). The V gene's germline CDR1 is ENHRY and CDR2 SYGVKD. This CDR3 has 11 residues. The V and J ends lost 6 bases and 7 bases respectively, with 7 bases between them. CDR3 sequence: CAISRGNEQFF. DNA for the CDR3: TGTGCCATCAGCAGGGGAAATGAGCAGTTCTTC.

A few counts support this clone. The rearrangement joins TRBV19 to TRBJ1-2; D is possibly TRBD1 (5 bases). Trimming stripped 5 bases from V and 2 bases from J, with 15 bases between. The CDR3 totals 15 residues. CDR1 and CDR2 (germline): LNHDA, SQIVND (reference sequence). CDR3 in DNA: TGTGCCAGTAGTCTCGCCCCAGGGCGCAACTATGGCTACACCTTC. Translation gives CASSLAPGRNYGYTF.

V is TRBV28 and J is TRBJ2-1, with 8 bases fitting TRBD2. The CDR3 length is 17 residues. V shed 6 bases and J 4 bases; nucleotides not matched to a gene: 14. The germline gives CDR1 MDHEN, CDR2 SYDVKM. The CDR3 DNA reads TGTGCCAGCAGCCTACGGGGGGGACTAGATAGGTACAATGAGCAGTTCTTC. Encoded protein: CASSLRGGLDRYNEQFF.

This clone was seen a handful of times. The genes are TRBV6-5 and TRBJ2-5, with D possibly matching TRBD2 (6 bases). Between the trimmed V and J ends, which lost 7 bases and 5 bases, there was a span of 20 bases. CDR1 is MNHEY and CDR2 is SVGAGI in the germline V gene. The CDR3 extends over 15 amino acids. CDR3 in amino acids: CASIDPSLGRETQYF. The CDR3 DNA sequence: TGTGCCAGCATAGATCCGAGTTTGGGGAGGGAGACCCAGTACTTC.

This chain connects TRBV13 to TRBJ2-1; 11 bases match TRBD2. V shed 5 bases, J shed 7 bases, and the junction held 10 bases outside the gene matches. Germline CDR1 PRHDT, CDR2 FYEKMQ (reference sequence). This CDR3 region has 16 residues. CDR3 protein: CASSRPGASGRNEQFF. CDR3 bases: TGTGCCAGCAGCCGGCCGGGCGCTAGCGGGAGGAATGAGCAGTTCTTC.

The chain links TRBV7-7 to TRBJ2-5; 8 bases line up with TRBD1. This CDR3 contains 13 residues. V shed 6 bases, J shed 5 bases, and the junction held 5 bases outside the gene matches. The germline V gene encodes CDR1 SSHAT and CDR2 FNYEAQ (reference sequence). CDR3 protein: CASSTRQGETQYF. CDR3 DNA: TGTGCCAGCAGTACTAGACAGGGGGAGACCCAGTACTTC.

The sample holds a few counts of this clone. The CDR3 nucleotides are TGCAGCGCTGCGCGGTATGAGCAGTTCTTC. Translated: CSAARYEQFF. The chain links TRBV29-1 to TRBJ2-1, with unresolved D. The CDR3 has 10 residues. Germline CDR1 reads SQVTM; CDR2 reads ANQGSEA. Trimming removed 7 bases from V and 8 bases from J, with 9 bases in between.

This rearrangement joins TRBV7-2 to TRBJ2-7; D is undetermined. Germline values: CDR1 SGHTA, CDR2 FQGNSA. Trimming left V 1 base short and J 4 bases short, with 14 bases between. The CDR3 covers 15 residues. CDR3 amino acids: CASSLELGMRYEQYF. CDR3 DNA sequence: TGTGCCAGCAGCTTAGAGCTGGGGATGAGATACGAGCAGTACTTC. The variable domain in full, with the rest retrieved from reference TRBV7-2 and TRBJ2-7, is GAGVSQSPSNKVTEKGKDVELRCDPISGHTALYWYRQSLGQGLEFLIYFQGNSAPDKSGLPSDRFSAERTGGSVSTLTIQRTQQEDSAVYLCASSLELGMRYEQYFGPGTRLTVT.

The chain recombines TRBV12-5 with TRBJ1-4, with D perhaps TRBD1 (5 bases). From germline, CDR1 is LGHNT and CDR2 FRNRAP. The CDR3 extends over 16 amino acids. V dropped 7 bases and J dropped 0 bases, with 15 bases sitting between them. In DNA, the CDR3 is TGTGCTAGTGTTTGGGGCATCGTTGCAACTAATGAAAAACTGTTTTTT. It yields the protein CASVWGIVATNEKLFF. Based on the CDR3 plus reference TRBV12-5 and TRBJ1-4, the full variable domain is DARVTQTPRHKVTEMGQEVTMRCQPILGHNTVFWYRQTMMQGLELLAYFRNRAPLDDSGMPKDRFSAEMPDATLATLKIQPSEPRDSAVYFCASVWGIVATNEKLFFGSGTQLSVL.

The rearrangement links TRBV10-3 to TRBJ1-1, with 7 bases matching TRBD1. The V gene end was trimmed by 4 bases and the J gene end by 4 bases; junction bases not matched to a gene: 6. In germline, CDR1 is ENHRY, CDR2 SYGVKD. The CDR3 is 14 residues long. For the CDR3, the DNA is TGTGCCATCAGTGCGGGCAGGGGGTTCACTGAAGCTTTCTTT. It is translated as CAISAGRGFTEAFF.

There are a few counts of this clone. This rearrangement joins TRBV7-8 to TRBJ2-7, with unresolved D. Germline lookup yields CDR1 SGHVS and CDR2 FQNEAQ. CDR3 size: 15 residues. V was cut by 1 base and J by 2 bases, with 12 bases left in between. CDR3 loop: CASSLVRLNAYEQYF. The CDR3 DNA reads TGTGCCAGCAGCTTAGTTCGGCTAAACGCCTACGAGCAGTACTTC.

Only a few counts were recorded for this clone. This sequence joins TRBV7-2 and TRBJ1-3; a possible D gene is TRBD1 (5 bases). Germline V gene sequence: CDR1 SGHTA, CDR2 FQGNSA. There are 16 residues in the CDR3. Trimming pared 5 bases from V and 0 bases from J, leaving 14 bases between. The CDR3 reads CASSLLAGTSGNTIYF. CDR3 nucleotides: TGTGCCAGCAGCCTTCTCGCCGGGACCTCTGGAAACACCATATATTTT. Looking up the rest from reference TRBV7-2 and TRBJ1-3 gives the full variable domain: GAGVSQSPSNKVTEKGKDVELRCDPISGHTALYWYRQSLGQGLEFLIYFQGNSAPDKSGLPSDRFSAERTGGSVSTLTIQRTQQEDSAVYLCASSLLAGTSGNTIYFGEGSWLTVV.